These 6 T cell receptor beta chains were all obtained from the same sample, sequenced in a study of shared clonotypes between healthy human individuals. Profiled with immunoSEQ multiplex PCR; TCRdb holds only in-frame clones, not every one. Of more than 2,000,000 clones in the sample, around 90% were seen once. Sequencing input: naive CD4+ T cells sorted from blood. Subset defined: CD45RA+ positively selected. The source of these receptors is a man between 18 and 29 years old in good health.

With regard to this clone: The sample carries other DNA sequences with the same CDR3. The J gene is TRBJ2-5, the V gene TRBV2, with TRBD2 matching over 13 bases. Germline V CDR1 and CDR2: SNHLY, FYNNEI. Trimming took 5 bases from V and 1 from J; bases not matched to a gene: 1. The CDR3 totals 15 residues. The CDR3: CASSRTSGGQETQYF. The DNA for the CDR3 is TGTGCCAGCAGTAGGACTAGCGGGGGCCAAGAGACCCAGTACTTC.

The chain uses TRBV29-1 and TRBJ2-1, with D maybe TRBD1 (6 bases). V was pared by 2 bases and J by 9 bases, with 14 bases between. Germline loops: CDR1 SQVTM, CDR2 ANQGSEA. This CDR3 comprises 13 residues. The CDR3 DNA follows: TGCAGCGTTGAACCTCCAGGGGTTAGTGAGCAGTTCTTC. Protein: CSVEPPGVSEQFF.

CDR3 loop: CASSVTGREQYF. In DNA, the CDR3 is TGTGCCAGCAGTGTGACTGGACGGGAGCAGTACTTC. This sequence joins TRBV27 and TRBJ2-7; D not certain. Per germline, CDR1 MNHEY and CDR2 SMNVEV (reference sequence). The V gene lost 5 bases and the J gene lost 7 bases, with 12 bases spanning the gap. The CDR3 length is 12 residues.

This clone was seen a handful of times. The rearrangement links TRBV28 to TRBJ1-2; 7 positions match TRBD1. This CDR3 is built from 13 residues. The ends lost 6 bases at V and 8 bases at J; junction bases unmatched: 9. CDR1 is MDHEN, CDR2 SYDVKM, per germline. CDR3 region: CASRVTGIFGYTF. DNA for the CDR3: TGTGCCAGCAGGGTGACAGGGATTTTCGGCTACACCTTC.

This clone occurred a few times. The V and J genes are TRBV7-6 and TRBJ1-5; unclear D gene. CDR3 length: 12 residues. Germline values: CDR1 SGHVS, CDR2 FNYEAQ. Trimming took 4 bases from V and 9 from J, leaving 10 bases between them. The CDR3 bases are TGTGCCAGCAGCTCCCGACCACGGCCCCAGCATTTT. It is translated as CASSSRPRPQHF.

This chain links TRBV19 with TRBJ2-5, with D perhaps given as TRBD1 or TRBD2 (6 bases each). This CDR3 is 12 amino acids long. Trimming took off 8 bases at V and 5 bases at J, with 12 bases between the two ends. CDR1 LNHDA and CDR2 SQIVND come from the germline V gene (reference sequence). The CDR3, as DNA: TGTGCCAGTTCATGGGGGGCGGAGACCCAGTACTTC. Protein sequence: CASSWGAETQYF.